The 23 T cell receptor beta chains in this list originate from one sample, sequenced in a study of pediatric ulcerative colitis. Some clones are missing from TCRdb's copy, which holds only in-frame ones; the method was immunoSEQ multiplex PCR. This table has about 36,000 clones, roughly 85% appearing once. The sample consisted of blood. These receptors all come from a girl aged 10 to 17 with moderate ulcerative colitis.

This chain connects TRBV6-1 to TRBJ1-2, with unresolved D. Per the germline V gene, CDR1 is MNHNS and CDR2 is SASEGT. Deletions cut 4 bases from V and 6 bases from J, with 9 bases between. This CDR3 is 12 amino acids long. CDR3 region: CASSAMGNGYTF. Here the CDR3 DNA reads TGTGCCAGCAGTGCTATGGGCAATGGCTACACCTTC.

CDR3 nucleotides: TGCGCCAGCAGTCTGACAGGGACCGGGGAGCTGTTTTTT. Its protein product is CASSLTGTGELFF. The chain recombines TRBV5-1 with TRBJ2-2, with 7 positions matching TRBD1. This CDR3 has 13 residues. Germline V gives CDR1 SGHRS, CDR2 YFSETQ. The junction had 3 bases not matched to a gene; V was cut back by 5 bases and J by 5 bases.

The chain couples TRBV5-1 to TRBJ2-3; 8 bases are shared with TRBD2. V shed 4 bases, J shed 4 bases, and the junction held 17 bases outside the gene matches. From germline, CDR1 is SGHRS and CDR2 YFSETQ. The CDR3 runs to 18 residues. CDR3 loop: CASSPWGAGDSKADTQYF. In nucleotides, the CDR3 is TGCGCCAGCAGCCCTTGGGGAGCGGGAGATTCGAAGGCAGATACGCAGTATTTT.

The V and J genes are TRBV2 and TRBJ1-1, with D possibly being TRBD1 (5 bases). The germline gives CDR1 SNHLY, CDR2 FYNNEI. Trimming stripped 4 bases from V and 5 bases from J, with 20 bases between. CDR3 length equals 16 residues. CDR3 coding DNA: TGTGCCAGCAGTGCGGTTTTGGCAGGGAGTTTGACTGAAGCTTTCTTT. It translates to CASSAVLAGSLTEAFF.

The chain joins TRBV30 to TRBJ2-7; the match to TRBD1 covers 12 bases. Germline V gene sequence: CDR1 GTSNPN, CDR2 SVGIG (reference sequence). This CDR3 is built from 16 residues. J gave up 7 bases and V 3 bases, and 13 bases lay outside the gene matches. The chain's CDR3 is CAWRQTGTGGAGEQYF. The CDR3 nucleotides read TGTGCCTGGAGGCAAACCGGGACAGGGGGCGCGGGGGAGCAGTACTTC.

The J gene is TRBJ2-7, the V gene TRBV29-1; D remains ambiguous. Germline loops: CDR1 SQVTM, CDR2 ANQGSEA. V was trimmed by 7 bases and J by 1 base, leaving 14 bases between them. This CDR3 contains 13 residues. CDR3 in amino acids: CSGTTGRSYEQYF. Written as DNA, the CDR3 is TGCAGCGGGACCACCGGGCGGTCCTACGAGCAGTACTTC.

V is TRBV29-1 and J is TRBJ1-3; 10 positions agree with TRBD1. V dropped 6 bases and J dropped 6; count of bases not matched to a gene: 8. This CDR3 has 14 amino acids. Germline V lookup: CDR1 SQVTM, CDR2 ANQGSEA. The CDR3 reads CSVPDRGRENTIYF. Here the CDR3 DNA reads TGCAGCGTGCCCGACAGGGGGCGTGAAAACACCATATATTTT.

The chain combines TRBV10-3 with TRBJ2-1; TRBD1 aligns across 9 bases. J lost 3 bases, V lost 8 bases, and 2 bases had no gene match. Per germline, CDR1 ENHRY and CDR2 SYGVKD. The CDR3 is 13 amino acids. In nucleotides, the CDR3 is TGTGCCATCCGGGGACAGGGCTACAATGAGCAGTTCTTC. Protein sequence: CAIRGQGYNEQFF.

This chain links TRBV19 with TRBJ1-2, with 9 nucleotides matching TRBD1. The CDR3 loop spans 15 amino acids. The V gene's germline CDR1 is LNHDA and CDR2 SQIVND (reference sequence). Losses at the gene ends were 6 bases for V and 4 bases for J; bases not matched to a gene: 9. This CDR3 is CASSKTGGTIYGYTF. DNA for the CDR3: TGTGCCAGTAGCAAGACAGGGGGGACGATCTATGGCTACACCTTC.

The J gene is TRBJ1-6, the V gene TRBV7-2, with D perhaps TRBD1 (5 bases). Germline CDR1 and CDR2: SGHTA and FQGNSA. There are 16 residues in the CDR3. V lost 3 bases, J lost 9 bases, and 18 bases lay in between. CDR3 sequence: CASSLRTLSGVSPLHF. As DNA, the CDR3 is TGTGCCAGCAGCTTGAGGACACTTTCTGGGGTTTCACCCCTCCACTTT.

This chain links TRBV13 with TRBJ2-7, with 7 bases matching TRBD2. There are 15 residues in the CDR3. Germline V gene data show CDR1 as PRHDT and CDR2 as FYEKMQ (reference sequence). The J segment lost 2 bases and the V segment lost 5 bases, leaving 9 bases of the junction unmatched. This CDR3 reads CASSPREGFAYEQYF. CDR3 sequence (DNA): TGTGCCAGCAGCCCGAGGGAGGGGTTTGCCTACGAGCAGTACTTC.

The CDR3 region is CASSDRGHTEAFF. CDR3 coding DNA: TGCGCCAGTTCAGACAGGGGGCACACTGAAGCTTTCTTT. The chain carries TRBV5-1 and TRBJ1-1, with 10 bases matching TRBD1. The germline gives CDR1 SGHRS, CDR2 YFSETQ. Trimming at V came to 8 bases and at J to 3 bases, leaving 4 bases not matched to a gene. CDR3 length: 13 amino acids.

The chain links TRBV7-2 to TRBJ2-5; 14 nucleotides match TRBD2. Germline trimming cut 4 bases from V and 1 base from J; bases unmatched to any gene: 8. Germline CDR1 is SGHTA and CDR2 is FQGNSA. The CDR3 is made up of 18 amino acids. CDR3 loop: CASSSRTSGGNLQETQYF. The CDR3 nucleotides are TGTGCCAGCAGCTCGAGGACTAGCGGGGGGAATCTCCAAGAGACCCAGTACTTC.

V is TRBV11-2 and J is TRBJ2-5; D tentatively fits TRBD1 or TRBD2 (7 bases each). The CDR3 extends over 15 amino acids. The germline CDR1 and CDR2 sequences are SGHAT and FQNNGV. V lost 4 bases and J lost 5, with 17 bases in between. CDR3 nucleotide sequence: TGTGCCAGCAGCTCCCAGGGGGGGCGCATTGAGACCCAGTACTTC. This translates into CASSSQGGRIETQYF.

This clone has a handful of counts. This probably arose from a read error, given a far larger clone one base away. This rearrangement joins TRBV5-6 to TRBJ2-1; 13 bases match TRBD2. The junction had 10 bases not matched to a gene; V was cut back by 3 bases and J by 7 bases. Germline CDR1 is SGHDT and CDR2 is YYEEEE. The CDR3 is 17 residues long. The CDR3 loop reads CASSSSPLAGGENEQFF. DNA of the CDR3: TGTGCCAGCAGCTCCTCCCCACTAGCGGGAGGGGAGAATGAGCAGTTCTTC. Full variable domain (missing parts from reference TRBV5-6 and TRBJ2-1): DAGVTQSPTHLIKTRGQQVTLRCSPKSGHDTVSWYQQALGQGPQFIFQYYEEEERQRGNFPDRFSGHQFPNYSSELNVNALLLGDSALYLCASSSSPLAGGENEQFFGPGTRLTVL.

The J gene is TRBJ2-1, the V gene TRBV11-3; no clear D gene. Germline V gives CDR1 SGHNT, CDR2 YENEEA. The CDR3 has 15 residues. Deletions cut 1 base from V and 3 bases from J, with 10 bases between. This CDR3 reads CASSLGLSGYNEQFF. The CDR3 DNA reads TGTGCCAGCAGCTTAGGTCTTAGTGGCTACAATGAGCAGTTCTTC.

The chain has TRBV10-3 and TRBJ1-5; D is possibly TRBD1 (6 bases). Germline-derived CDR1 and CDR2 are ENHRY and SYGVKD. This CDR3 contains 15 residues. Between the trimmed V and J ends, which lost 4 bases and 7 bases, there was a span of 17 bases. This CDR3 is CAISGGLQGDQPQHF. In DNA, the CDR3 is TGTGCCATCAGTGGTGGATTACAGGGCGACCAGCCCCAGCATTTT.

This chain connects TRBV25-1 to TRBJ1-1; D ambiguous. Germline lookup yields CDR1 MGHDK and CDR2 SYGVNS. CDR3 length: 14 amino acids. The V end was cut by 2 bases, the J end by 2 bases, with 9 bases between. The CDR3 sequence is CASSETGRNTEAFF. CDR3 nucleotide sequence: TGTGCCAGCAGTGAAACTGGGAGAAACACTGAAGCTTTCTTT.

This sequence joins TRBV4-3 and TRBJ1-2; no firm D call. There are 14 residues in the CDR3. Germline values: CDR1 LGHNA, CDR2 YSLEER. V shed 0 bases and J shed 3 bases, with 8 bases lying between them. CDR3 sequence reads: CASSQDWLDYGYTF. In nucleotides, the CDR3 is TGCGCCAGCAGCCAAGATTGGTTGGACTATGGCTACACCTTC.

The chain employs TRBV2 and TRBJ2-2; possibly TRBD2 for D (6 bases). Deletions cut 7 bases from V and 2 bases from J, with 11 bases between. Germline CDR1 SNHLY, CDR2 FYNNEI. CDR3 length: 14 amino acids. CDR3 sequence: CASTSSVNTGELFF. CDR3 DNA: TGTGCCAGCACGTCTAGCGTAAACACCGGGGAGCTGTTTTTT.

This chain uses TRBV29-1 with TRBJ1-1; no definite D call. The CDR3 is 11 amino acids. The germline V and J ends were trimmed by 6 bases and 4 bases, with 9 bases remaining between them. CDR1 SQVTM and CDR2 ANQGSEA come from the germline V gene. CDR3 sequence (DNA): TGCAGCGTCAACTGGGGCACTGAAGCTTTCTTT. It yields the protein CSVNWGTEAFF.

The chain combines TRBV28 with TRBJ2-2; D is undetermined. This CDR3 has 15 residues. Deletions cut 6 bases from V and 0 bases from J, with 11 bases between. Germline-derived CDR1 and CDR2 are MDHEN and SYDVKM. The CDR3 nucleotides are TGTGCCAGCAGCGGCCCACGGTCGAACACCGGGGAGCTGTTTTTT. Its protein product is CASSGPRSNTGELFF.

V gene TRBV7-8 combines with J gene TRBJ2-5; D gene unclear. The germline V gene has CDR1 SGHVS and CDR2 FQNEAQ. This CDR3 has 16 amino acids. V was shortened by 4 bases and J by 2 bases, with 17 bases between the two germline ends. This CDR3 is CASSSLTRSAQETQYF. CDR3 sequence (DNA): TGTGCCAGCAGCTCTCTGACGCGCTCCGCGCAAGAGACCCAGTACTTC.